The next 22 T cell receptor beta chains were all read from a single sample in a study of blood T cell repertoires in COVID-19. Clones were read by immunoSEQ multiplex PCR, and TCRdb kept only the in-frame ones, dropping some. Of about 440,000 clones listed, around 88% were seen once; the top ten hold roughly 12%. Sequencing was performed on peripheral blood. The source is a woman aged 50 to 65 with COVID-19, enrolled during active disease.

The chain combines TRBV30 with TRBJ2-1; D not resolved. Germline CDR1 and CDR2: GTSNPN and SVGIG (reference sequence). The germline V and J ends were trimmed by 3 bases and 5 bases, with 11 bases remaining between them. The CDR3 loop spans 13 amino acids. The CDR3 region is CAWRGHPDNEQFF. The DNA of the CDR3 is TGTGCCTGGAGGGGCCACCCGGACAATGAGCAGTTCTTC.

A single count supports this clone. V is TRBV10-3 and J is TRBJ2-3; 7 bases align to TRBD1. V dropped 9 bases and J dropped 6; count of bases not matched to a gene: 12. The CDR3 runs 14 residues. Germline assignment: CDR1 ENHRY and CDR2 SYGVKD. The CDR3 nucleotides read TGTGCCATTAAGGCAGGGGGTGGTATCGATACGCAGTATTTT. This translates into CAIKAGGGIDTQYF.

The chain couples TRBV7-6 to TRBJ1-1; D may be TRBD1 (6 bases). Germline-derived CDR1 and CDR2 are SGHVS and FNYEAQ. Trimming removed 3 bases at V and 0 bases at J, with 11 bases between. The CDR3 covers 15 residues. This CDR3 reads CASSLGGGMNTEAFF. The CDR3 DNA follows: TGTGCCAGCAGCTTGGGAGGGGGAATGAACACTGAAGCTTTCTTT.

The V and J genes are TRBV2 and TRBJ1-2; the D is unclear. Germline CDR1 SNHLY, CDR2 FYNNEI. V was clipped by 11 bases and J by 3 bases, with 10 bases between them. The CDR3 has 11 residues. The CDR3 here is CAGRKDYGYTF. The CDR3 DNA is TGTGCCGGGCGTAAGGACTATGGCTACACCTTC.

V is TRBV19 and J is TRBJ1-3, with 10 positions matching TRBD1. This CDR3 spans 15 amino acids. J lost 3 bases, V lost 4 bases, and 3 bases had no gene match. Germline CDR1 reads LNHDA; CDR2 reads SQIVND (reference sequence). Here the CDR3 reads CASSTRTGGGNTIYF. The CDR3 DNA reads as TGTGCCAGTAGTACCCGGACAGGGGGTGGAAACACCATATATTTT.

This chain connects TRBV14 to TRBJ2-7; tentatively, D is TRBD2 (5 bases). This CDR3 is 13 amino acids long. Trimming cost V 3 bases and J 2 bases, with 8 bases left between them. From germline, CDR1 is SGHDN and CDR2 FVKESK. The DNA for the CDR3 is TGTGCCAGCAGCCACGGGGTCCCCTACGAGCAGTACTTC. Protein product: CASSHGVPYEQYF. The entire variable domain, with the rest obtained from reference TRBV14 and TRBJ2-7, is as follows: EAGVTQFPSHSVIEKGQTVTLRCDPISGHDNLYWYRRVMGKEIKFLLHFVKESKQDESGMPNNRFLAERTGGTYSTLKVQPAELEDSGVYFCASSHGVPYEQYFGPGTRLTVT.

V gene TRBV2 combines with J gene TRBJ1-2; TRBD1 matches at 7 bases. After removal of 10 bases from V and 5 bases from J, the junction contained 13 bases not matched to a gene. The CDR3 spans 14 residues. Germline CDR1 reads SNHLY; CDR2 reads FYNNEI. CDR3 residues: CATTGQEDWYGYTF. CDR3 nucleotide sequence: TGTGCCACCACAGGACAGGAGGATTGGTATGGCTACACCTTC. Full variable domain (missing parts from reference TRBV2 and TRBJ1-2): EPEVTQTPSHQVTQMGQEVILRCVPISNHLYFYWYRQILGQKVEFLVSFYNNEISEKSEIFDDQFSVERPDGSNFTLKIRSTKLEDSAMYFCATTGQEDWYGYTFGSGTRLTVV.

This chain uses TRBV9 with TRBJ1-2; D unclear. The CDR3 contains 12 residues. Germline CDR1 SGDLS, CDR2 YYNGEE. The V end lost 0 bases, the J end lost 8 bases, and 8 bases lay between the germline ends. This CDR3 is CASSVGQQGYTF. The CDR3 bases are TGTGCCAGCAGCGTAGGGCAACAAGGCTACACCTTC.

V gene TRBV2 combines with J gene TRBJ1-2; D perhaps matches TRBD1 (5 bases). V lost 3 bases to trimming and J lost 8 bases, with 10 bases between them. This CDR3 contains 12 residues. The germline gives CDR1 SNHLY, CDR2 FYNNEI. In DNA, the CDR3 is TGTGCCAGCAGTGACAGGGATGGCGGCTACACCTTC. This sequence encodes CASSDRDGGYTF.

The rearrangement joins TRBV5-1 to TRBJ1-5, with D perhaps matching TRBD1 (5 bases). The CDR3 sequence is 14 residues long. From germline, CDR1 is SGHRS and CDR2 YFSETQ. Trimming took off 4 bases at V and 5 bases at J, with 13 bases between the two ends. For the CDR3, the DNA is TGCGCCAGCAGCCGGGACGGGGGAGATCAGCCCCAGCATTTT. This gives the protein CASSRDGGDQPQHF.

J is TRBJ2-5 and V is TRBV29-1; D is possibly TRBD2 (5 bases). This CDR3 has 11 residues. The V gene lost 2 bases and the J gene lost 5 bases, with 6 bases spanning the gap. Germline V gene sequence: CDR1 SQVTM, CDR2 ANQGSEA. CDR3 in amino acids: CSVEPGETQYF. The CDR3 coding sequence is TGCAGCGTTGAACCGGGGGAGACCCAGTACTTC.

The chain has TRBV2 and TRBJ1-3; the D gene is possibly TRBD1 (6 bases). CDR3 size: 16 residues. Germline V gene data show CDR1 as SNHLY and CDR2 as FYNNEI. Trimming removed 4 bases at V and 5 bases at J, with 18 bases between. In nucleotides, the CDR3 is TGTGCCAGCAGTGCACCGGGACAAACAATCAGAAACACCATATATTTT. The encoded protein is CASSAPGQTIRNTIYF.

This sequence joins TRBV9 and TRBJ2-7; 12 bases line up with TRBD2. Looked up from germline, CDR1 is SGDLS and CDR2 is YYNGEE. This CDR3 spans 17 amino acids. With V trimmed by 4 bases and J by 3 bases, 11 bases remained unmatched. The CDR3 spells CASSPTLKTSGGYEQYF. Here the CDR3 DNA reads TGTGCCAGCAGCCCTACCCTAAAGACTAGCGGGGGCTACGAGCAGTACTTC.

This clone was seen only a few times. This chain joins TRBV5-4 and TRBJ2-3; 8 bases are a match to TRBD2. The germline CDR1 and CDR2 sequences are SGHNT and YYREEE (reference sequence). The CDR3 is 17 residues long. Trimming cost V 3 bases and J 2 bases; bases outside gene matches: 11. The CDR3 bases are TGTGCCAGCAGCTCTCTCCTTACGGGGGGGCCCACAGATACGCAGTATTTT. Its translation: CASSSLLTGGPTDTQYF.

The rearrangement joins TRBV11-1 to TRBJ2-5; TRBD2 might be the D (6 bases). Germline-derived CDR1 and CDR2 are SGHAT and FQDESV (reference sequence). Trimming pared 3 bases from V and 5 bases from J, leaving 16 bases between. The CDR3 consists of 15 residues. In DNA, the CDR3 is TGTGCCAGCAGCTTGCTCGGCGGGGTAATCGAGACCCAGTACTTC. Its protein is CASSLLGGVIETQYF.

This chain's CDR3 is CASRVPGEGLGEQYF. Written as DNA, the CDR3 is TGTGCCAGCAGAGTACCCGGGGAAGGGTTGGGCGAGCAGTACTTC. The chain combines TRBV6-6 with TRBJ2-7; tentatively, D is TRBD2 (5 bases). This CDR3 spans 15 amino acids. The V and J ends lost 6 bases and 6 bases respectively, with 21 bases between them. The germline V gene encodes CDR1 MNHNY and CDR2 SVGAGI (reference sequence).

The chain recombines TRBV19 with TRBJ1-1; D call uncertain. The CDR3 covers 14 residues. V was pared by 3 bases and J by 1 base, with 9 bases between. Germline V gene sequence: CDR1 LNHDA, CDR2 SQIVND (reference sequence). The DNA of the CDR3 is TGTGCCAGTAGTATTGTGGCAGAGAACACTGAAGCTTTCTTT. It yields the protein CASSIVAENTEAFF. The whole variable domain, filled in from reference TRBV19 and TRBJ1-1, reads DGGITQSPKYLFRKEGQNVTLSCEQNLNHDAMYWYRQDPGQGLRLIYYSQIVNDFQKGDIAEGYSVSREKKESFPLTVTSAQKNPTAFYLCASSIVAENTEAFFGQGTRLTVV.

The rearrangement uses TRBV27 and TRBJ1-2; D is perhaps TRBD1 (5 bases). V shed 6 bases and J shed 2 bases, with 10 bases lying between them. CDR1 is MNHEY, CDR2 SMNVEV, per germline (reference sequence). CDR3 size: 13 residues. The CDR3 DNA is TGTGCCAGCAGCTTGACAGAAAACTATGGCTACACCTTC. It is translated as CASSLTENYGYTF.

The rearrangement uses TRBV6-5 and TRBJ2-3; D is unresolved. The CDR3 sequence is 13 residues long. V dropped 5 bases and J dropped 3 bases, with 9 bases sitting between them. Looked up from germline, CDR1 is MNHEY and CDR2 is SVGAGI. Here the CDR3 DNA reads TGTGCCAGCAGTCTCCGTCGGACAGATACGCAGTATTTT. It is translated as CASSLRRTDTQYF.

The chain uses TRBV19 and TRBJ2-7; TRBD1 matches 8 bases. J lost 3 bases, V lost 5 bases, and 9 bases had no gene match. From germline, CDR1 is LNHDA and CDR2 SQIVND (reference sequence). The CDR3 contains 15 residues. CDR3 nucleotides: TGTGCCAGTAGTTTTAGCCGGGACAGGAGCTACGAGCAGTACTTC. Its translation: CASSFSRDRSYEQYF.

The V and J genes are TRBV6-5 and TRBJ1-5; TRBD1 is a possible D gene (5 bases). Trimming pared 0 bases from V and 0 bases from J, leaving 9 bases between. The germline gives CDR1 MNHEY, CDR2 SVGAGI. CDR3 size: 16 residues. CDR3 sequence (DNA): TGTGCCAGCAGTTACTCGGGGCCAGCTAGCAATCAGCCCCAGCATTTT. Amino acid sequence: CASSYSGPASNQPQHF.

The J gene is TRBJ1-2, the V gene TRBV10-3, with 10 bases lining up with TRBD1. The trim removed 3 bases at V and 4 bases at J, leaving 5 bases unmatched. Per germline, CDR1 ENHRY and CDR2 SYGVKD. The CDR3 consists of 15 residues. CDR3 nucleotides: TGTGCCATCAGTGAAGGGACAGGGGAGGGCTATGGCTACACCTTC. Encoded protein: CAISEGTGEGYGYTF.